One and the same sample provided the 20 T cell receptor beta chains below, sequenced in a study of human T cells and chemical hapten exposure. Noted time point: pre-sensitization, week 0. Treatment specified: therapeutic diphenylcyclopropenone sensitization with weekly scalp DPC. Unseparated into fractions, whole blood served as the source from which total RNA was extracted. TCRdb fed the RACE reads into MiXCR, producing one record per CDR3 protein. The sample carries 30,000 to 40,000 distinct CDR3 sequences, around 10% recorded once. The specimen was whole blood, collected in connection with sensitization to the hapten diphenylcyclopropenone (DPC). These receptors were obtained from a woman aged 40 to 50 with alopecia areata. Some clones in this sample may be carry-over from other donors' samples.

V gene TRBV6-5 combines with J gene TRBJ2-5, with 11 bases lining up with TRBD2. The CDR3 consists of 15 residues. Germline loops: CDR1 MNHEY, CDR2 SVGAGI. Germline trimming cut 6 bases from V and 4 bases from J; bases unmatched to any gene: 7. CDR3: CASSNSGRGVETQYF. CDR3 coding DNA: TGTGCCAGCAGCAATAGCGGGAGGGGGGTAGAGACCCAGTACTTC.

J is TRBJ2-7 and V is TRBV20-1, with D possibly TRBD2 on 7 matching bases. The germline V and J ends were trimmed by 2 bases and 6 bases, with 14 bases remaining between them. There are 13 residues in the CDR3. Germline CDR1 is DFQATT and CDR2 is SNEGSKA (reference sequence). The CDR3 DNA is TGCAGTGCTAGACTGGGGGGGGCGAGCGAGCAGTACTTC. Its protein product is CSARLGGASEQYF.

This clonotype showed up just a few times. V usage is TRBV19 and J usage is TRBJ1-4, with a weak D call TRBD1 (6 bases). Looked up from germline, CDR1 is LNHDA and CDR2 is SQIVND (reference sequence). This CDR3 spans 14 amino acids. Trimming took 1 base from V and 7 from J, leaving 10 bases between them. CDR3 in amino acids: CASSIADRPEKLFF. DNA for the CDR3: TGTGCCAGTAGTATAGCCGACAGGCCTGAAAAACTGTTTTTT.

The chain joins TRBV3-1 to TRBJ2-7; D is possibly TRBD2 (6 bases). V lost 0 bases, J lost 4 bases, and 22 bases lay in between. CDR3 length: 18 residues. The V gene's germline CDR1 is LGHDT and CDR2 YNNKEL (reference sequence). The CDR3 coding sequence is TGTGCCAGCAGCCAAGATATGTCAGGGAGGCCGGGAAGGTACGAGCAGTACTTC. It codes for CASSQDMSGRPGRYEQYF.

This clonotype came up many times. The chain uses TRBV7-2 and TRBJ2-7; 9 bases are a match to TRBD2. The junction had 2 bases not matched to a gene; V was cut back by 2 bases and J by 3 bases. Germline V gene lookup returns CDR1 SGHTA and CDR2 FQGNSA. The CDR3 has 14 amino acids. The CDR3: CASSLSTSGYEQYF. The CDR3 bases are TGTGCCAGCAGCTTATCGACTAGCGGCTACGAGCAGTACTTC.

The chain is built from TRBV12-3 or TRBV12-4 and TRBJ2-5; 8 nucleotides line up with TRBD2. J gave up 5 bases and V 8 bases, and 4 bases lay outside the gene matches. The CDR3 loop spans 12 amino acids. The CDR3 here is CASGAGVETQYF. In DNA form, the CDR3 reads TGTGCCAGCGGAGCGGGGGTGGAGACCCAGTACTTC.

For the CDR3, the DNA is TGTGCCAGCAGTTTATGGTCCGACACCACCCATACGCAGTATTTT. It codes for CASSLWSDTTHTQYF. The chain combines TRBV28 with TRBJ2-3; D is ambiguous. The germline V gene has CDR1 MDHEN and CDR2 SYDVKM. The CDR3 has 15 amino acids. Trimming pared 0 bases from V and 7 bases from J, leaving 14 bases between.

The sample holds many counts of this clonotype. The gene calls are TRBV9 and TRBJ2-1; tentative D call: TRBD2 (7 bases). Between the trimmed V and J ends, which lost 0 bases and 6 bases, there was a span of 22 bases. Germline V lookup: CDR1 SGDLS, CDR2 YYNGEE. The CDR3 length is 18 residues. CDR3 DNA sequence: TGTGCCAGCAGCGTAGGTGCTAGCGGCTGGGGGGCCTCCAATGAGCAGTTCTTC. It encodes CASSVGASGWGASNEQFF. The full variable domain, in which reference TRBV9 and TRBJ2-1 provide the parts outside the CDR3, is DSGVTQTPKHLITATGQRVTLRCSPRSGDLSVYWYQQSLDQGLQFLIQYYNGEERAKGNILERFSAQQFPDLHSELNLSSLELGDSALYFCASSVGASGWGASNEQFFGPGTRLTVL.

In this sample, this clonotype turned up once. The CDR3 DNA sequence: TGTGCCAGCAGTGTCTTTGATGAGCAGTTCTTC. This codes for CASSVFDEQFF. The V gene is TRBV2, the J gene TRBJ2-1; no clear D gene. The CDR3 sequence is 11 residues long. Trimming pared 4 bases from V and 8 bases from J, leaving 6 bases between. Germline CDR1 reads SNHLY; CDR2 reads FYNNEI.

This clonotype was recorded many times. V usage is TRBV16 and J usage is TRBJ2-7; no firm D call. Germline CDR1 reads KGHSY; CDR2 reads FQNENV. This CDR3 has 12 amino acids. Trimming removed 4 bases from V and 6 bases from J, with 10 bases in between. This CDR3 is CASSPNPSEQYF. As DNA, the CDR3 is TGTGCCAGCAGCCCCAATCCCTCCGAGCAGTACTTC. Full variable domain (outside the CDR3, taken from reference TRBV16 and TRBJ2-7): GEEVAQTPKHLVRGEGQKAKLYCAPIKGHSYVFWYQQVLKNEFKFLISFQNENVFDETGMPKERFSAKCLPNSPCSLEIQATKLEDSAVYFCASSPNPSEQYFGPGTRLTVT.

The J gene is TRBJ2-7, the V gene TRBV7-6; 7 bases align to TRBD1. With 2 bases clipped from V and 2 bases from J, the junction kept 3 bases outside the gene matches. This CDR3 spans 14 amino acids. The germline CDR1 and CDR2 sequences are SGHVS and FNYEAQ. CDR3 residues: CASSLNRGPYEQYF. The CDR3 DNA reads TGTGCCAGCAGCTTAAACAGGGGCCCCTACGAGCAGTACTTC. Full variable domain (rest looked up from reference TRBV7-6 and TRBJ2-7): GAGVSQSPRYKVTKRGQDVALRCDPISGHVSLYWYRQALGQGPEFLTYFNYEAQQDKSGLPNDRFSAERPEGSISTLTIQRTEQRDSAMYRCASSLNRGPYEQYFGPGTRLTVT.

This clonotype was detected many times. V gene TRBV18 combines with J gene TRBJ2-1, with TRBD2 identical over 13 bases. The trim removed 0 bases at V and 9 bases at J, leaving 5 bases unmatched. This CDR3 spans 16 amino acids. Looked up from germline, CDR1 is KGHSH and CDR2 is LQKENI. The CDR3 reads CASSPPGLAGLGEQFF. CDR3 coding DNA: TGTGCCAGCTCACCACCGGGACTAGCGGGATTAGGTGAGCAGTTCTTC. Based on the CDR3 plus reference TRBV18 and TRBJ2-1, the full variable domain is NAGVMQNPRHLVRRRGQEARLRCSPMKGHSHVYWYRQLPEEGLKFMVYLQKENIIDESGMPKERFSAEFPKEGPSILRIQQVVRGDSAAYFCASSPPGLAGLGEQFFGPGTRLTVL.

This clonotype was recorded many times. As DNA, the CDR3 is TGTGCCAGCAGCTCGGACCTAGCGGGGAGTTCCGGGGAGCTGTTTTTT. Its protein is CASSSDLAGSSGELFF. This sequence joins TRBV6-2 or TRBV6-3 and TRBJ2-2; 9 bases line up with TRBD2. The CDR3 extends over 16 amino acids. Unmatched junction bases numbered 11, after V lost 6 bases and J lost 6 bases. CDR1 is MNHEY, CDR2 SVGEGT, per germline.

This clonotype was found a few times. V and J are TRBV28 and TRBJ2-7; unclear D gene. Germline V lookup: CDR1 MDHEN, CDR2 SYDVKM. With 6 bases removed from V and 6 bases from J, the gap between germline ends came to 12 bases. The CDR3 spans 12 residues. CDR3: CASSIPSPEQYF. The CDR3 DNA reads as TGTGCCAGCAGCATCCCCTCTCCCGAGCAGTACTTC.

In the case of this clonotype: Being one base from a much bigger clone, this may be a read error. Lacking the conserved final phenylalanine or tryptophan, this CDR3 likely reflects a read error. V gene TRBV29-1 combines with J gene TRBJ2-7; D possibly corresponds to TRBD1 (6 bases). The CDR3 has 12 amino acids. Germline CDR1 is SQVTM and CDR2 is ANQGSEA. Trimming stripped 7 bases from V and 3 bases from J, with 13 bases between. The CDR3 bases are TGCAGCGCTATACAGGGTGTCTACGAGCAGTACCTC. Protein: CSAIQGVYEQYL.

This chain links TRBV29-1 with TRBJ2-7; 8 nucleotides align to TRBD1. Germline trimming cut 4 bases from V and 4 bases from J; bases unmatched to any gene: 9. Germline V gene sequence: CDR1 SQVTM, CDR2 ANQGSEA. The CDR3 consists of 14 residues. DNA of the CDR3: TGCAGCGTTGGGGGGACAGGTAGATCGTACGAGCAGTACTTC. It is translated as CSVGGTGRSYEQYF.

This clonotype was counted ten times or more. Written as DNA, the CDR3 is TGTGCCAGCAGTGAATCAGGGGGAAGGCAGCCCCAGCATTTT. This translates into CASSESGGRQPQHF. The chain employs TRBV6-2 or TRBV6-3 and TRBJ1-5; TRBD1 matches at 7 bases. This CDR3 is 14 amino acids long. Germline V gives CDR1 MNHEY, CDR2 SVGEGT. J was trimmed by 7 bases and V by 5 bases; bases with no gene match: 8.

This clonotype has a count of ten or more. The chain employs TRBV5-5 and TRBJ2-1; 14 bases are shared with TRBD2. J lost 1 base, V lost 4 bases, and 10 bases had no gene match. The V gene's germline CDR1 is SGHKS and CDR2 YYEKEE (reference sequence). This CDR3 has 19 amino acids. DNA for the CDR3: TGTGCCAGCAGCCCGAGAACCGGGACTAGCGGGAGTTCCTACAATGAGCAGTTCTTC. Its translation: CASSPRTGTSGSSYNEQFF.

This clonotype has a count of ten or more. CDR3 DNA: TGTGCCAGCAGTTTACCTGGGGTGTGGGAGCGGGAGCAGTTCTTC. Translating it yields CASSLPGVWEREQFF. V usage is TRBV28 and J usage is TRBJ2-1, with TRBD2 as a possible D gene (5 bases). The V end was cut by 2 bases, the J end by 10 bases, with 18 bases between. The CDR3 length is 15 residues. Germline assignment: CDR1 MDHEN and CDR2 SYDVKM. The variable domain in full, completed from reference TRBV28 and TRBJ2-1, reads DVKVTQSSRYLVKRTGEKVFLECVQDMDHENMFWYRQDPGLGLRLIYFSYDVKMKEKGDIPEGYSVSREKKERFSLILESASTNQTSMYLCASSLPGVWEREQFFGPGTRLTVL.

The rearrangement joins TRBV29-1 to TRBJ1-2, with D unresolved. The V gene's germline CDR1 is SQVTM and CDR2 ANQGSEA. V was trimmed by 4 bases and J by 4 bases, leaving 10 bases between them. This CDR3 is built from 12 residues. This chain's CDR3 is CSVVVGLYGYTF. DNA for the CDR3: TGCAGCGTTGTAGTCGGCCTCTATGGCTACACCTTC.